The 21 T cell receptor beta chains below come from one sample, sequenced in a study of T cell changes during pregnancy in multiple sclerosis (dated by TCRdb to between 2017 and 2020). The receptor library was made with the immunoSEQ multiplex PCR assay. Entries here come from immuneACCESS through TCRdb and include only in-frame sequences with V and J called. Some clones fail to appear in such tables; in the studies checked, an unresolved V gene covers under half of the shortfall, and the cause of the remainder is unknown. The table for this sample lists 75,000 to 100,000 clones; just over 90% of them were counted only once. Approximately 0.8% of the sample is taken by the ten largest. The sample was peripheral blood, taken in the second trimester of pregnancy. These TCRs come from a female donor in good health, enrolled as a control in a pregnancy study.

The chain combines TRBV7-6 with TRBJ2-7; TRBD1 matches 7 bases. Trimming cost V 0 bases and J 4 bases; bases outside gene matches: 3. Per germline, CDR1 SGHVS and CDR2 FNYEAQ. The CDR3 totals 14 residues. Here the CDR3 reads CASSLATGNYEQYF. The CDR3 DNA follows: TGTGCCAGCAGCTTAGCGACAGGGAATTACGAGCAGTACTTC. The complete variable domain, with remaining parts taken from reference TRBV7-6 and TRBJ2-7, reads GAGVSQSPRYKVTKRGQDVALRCDPISGHVSLYWYRQALGQGPEFLTYFNYEAQQDKSGLPNDRFSAERPEGSISTLTIQRTEQRDSAMYRCASSLATGNYEQYFGPGTRLTVT.

The chain links TRBV28 to TRBJ2-7, with D maybe TRBD2 (5 bases). The CDR3 totals 15 residues. V lost 6 bases and J 4 bases, leaving 19 bases between the germline ends. CDR1 MDHEN and CDR2 SYDVKM come from the germline V gene. CDR3 sequence: CASSPPHGGFYEQYF. In DNA, the CDR3 is TGTGCCAGCAGCCCGCCCCACGGAGGATTTTACGAGCAGTACTTC.

V gene TRBV25-1 combines with J gene TRBJ2-7; D call uncertain. V was clipped by 4 bases and J by 3 bases, with 7 bases between them. The CDR3 runs to 12 residues. Germline V gene lookup returns CDR1 MGHDK and CDR2 SYGVNS. The CDR3: CASSGPHYEQYF. CDR3 sequence (DNA): TGTGCCAGCAGTGGGCCCCACTACGAGCAGTACTTC.

This rearrangement joins TRBV19 to TRBJ2-2, with TRBD2 as a possible D gene (5 bases). The V end lost 5 bases, the J end lost 7 bases, and 11 bases lay between the germline ends. Germline values: CDR1 LNHDA, CDR2 SQIVND (reference sequence). This CDR3 spans 13 amino acids. The chain's CDR3 is CASSGGLGGELFF. DNA for the CDR3: TGTGCCAGTAGTGGCGGACTCGGCGGGGAGCTGTTTTTT.

With respect to this clone: Within the sample, other DNA sequences also encode this same CDR3. The V gene is TRBV5-4, the J gene TRBJ2-7; possible D gene TRBD2, 5 bases. This CDR3 is 13 amino acids long. Between the trimmed V and J ends, which lost 1 base and 3 bases, there was a span of 8 bases. Germline lookup yields CDR1 SGHNT and CDR2 YYREEE (reference sequence). CDR3 coding DNA: TGTGCCAGCAGCTTGAGAGGGAGCTACGAGCAGTACTTC. It encodes CASSLRGSYEQYF.

The sample holds one count of this clone. The chain employs TRBV7-9 and TRBJ2-7, with 7 bases aligning to TRBD1. The CDR3 has 14 residues. J was trimmed by 3 bases and V by 5 bases; bases with no gene match: 7. Germline V gives CDR1 SEHNR, CDR2 FQNEAQ (reference sequence). This CDR3 is CASSPRDSYYEQYF. As DNA, the CDR3 is TGTGCCAGCAGCCCCCGGGACAGCTACTACGAGCAGTACTTC.

The J gene is TRBJ2-7, the V gene TRBV14, with D possibly matching TRBD1 (6 bases). Germline CDR1 reads SGHDN; CDR2 reads FVKESK. V dropped 4 bases and J dropped 0 bases, with 10 bases sitting between them. The CDR3 extends over 14 amino acids. CDR3 DNA sequence: TGTGCCAGCAGCCTAGGACAGATCTCCTACGAGCAGTACTTC. This codes for CASSLGQISYEQYF.

This clone was recorded only once. The V call is TRBV5-6, the J call TRBJ2-2; 7 nucleotides align to TRBD2. V trimming: 4 bases; J trimming: 10 bases; junction bases outside the gene matches: 7. CDR1 and CDR2 (germline): SGHDT, YYEEEE. The CDR3 sequence is 13 residues long. CDR3 in DNA: TGTGCCAGCAGCCTGGGGACTATCGTGGAGCTGTTTTTT. Translating it yields CASSLGTIVELFF.

The V gene is TRBV18, the J gene TRBJ1-1; 12 nucleotides match TRBD1. V shed 4 bases, J shed 4 bases, and the junction held 7 bases outside the gene matches. Germline V gene sequence: CDR1 KGHSH, CDR2 LQKENI. This CDR3 region has 16 residues. As DNA, the CDR3 is TGTGCCAGCTCACTACCGGGACAGGGGGCGATCACTGAAGCTTTCTTT. Its translation is CASSLPGQGAITEAFF. The complete variable domain, with remaining parts taken from reference TRBV18 and TRBJ1-1, reads NAGVMQNPRHLVRRRGQEARLRCSPMKGHSHVYWYRQLPEEGLKFMVYLQKENIIDESGMPKERFSAEFPKEGPSILRIQQVVRGDSAAYFCASSLPGQGAITEAFFGQGTRLTVV.

The V gene is TRBV19, the J gene TRBJ1-1, with a tentative D call TRBD1 (5 bases). Germline V CDR1 and CDR2: LNHDA, SQIVND (reference sequence). V shed 6 bases and J shed 2 bases, with 10 bases lying between them. The CDR3 runs 13 residues. The CDR3 sequence is CASRRQGNTEAFF. The CDR3 DNA follows: TGTGCCAGTAGAAGGCAGGGAAACACTGAAGCTTTCTTT. The full variable domain, in which reference TRBV19 and TRBJ1-1 provide the parts outside the CDR3, is DGGITQSPKYLFRKEGQNVTLSCEQNLNHDAMYWYRQDPGQGLRLIYYSQIVNDFQKGDIAEGYSVSREKKESFPLTVTSAQKNPTAFYLCASRRQGNTEAFFGQGTRLTVV.

V is TRBV27 and J is TRBJ2-7, with a possible D match to TRBD1 (6 bases). V was shortened by 3 bases and J by 2 bases, with 11 bases between the two germline ends. The CDR3 has 14 residues. The V gene's germline CDR1 is MNHEY and CDR2 SMNVEV (reference sequence). For the CDR3, the DNA is TGTGCCAGCAGTTTGCTCCAGGGGACCTACGAGCAGTACTTC. Translation: CASSLLQGTYEQYF.

The CDR3 here is CASSLTGTGIGEQFF. For the CDR3, the DNA is TGCGCCAGCAGCCTCACCGGGACAGGGATTGGTGAGCAGTTCTTC. V is TRBV5-1 and J is TRBJ2-1; 9 positions agree with TRBD1. CDR1 and CDR2 from the germline V gene are SGHRS and YFSETQ. This CDR3 spans 15 amino acids. Losses at the gene ends were 4 bases for V and 9 bases for J; bases not matched to a gene: 11.

The chain couples TRBV4-3 to TRBJ1-5, with D maybe TRBD1 (6 bases). The germline V gene encodes CDR1 LGHNA and CDR2 YSLEER. V lost 1 base, J lost 4 bases, and 11 bases lay in between. CDR3 length: 15 amino acids. The CDR3: CASSQVQGFNQPQHF. CDR3 DNA: TGCGCCAGCAGCCAAGTACAGGGATTTAATCAGCCCCAGCATTTT.

V and J are TRBV5-1 and TRBJ2-3; 7 nucleotides agree with TRBD2. The CDR3 runs 15 residues. Germline V gene sequence: CDR1 SGHRS, CDR2 YFSETQ. After removal of 4 bases from V and 4 bases from J, the junction contained 9 bases not matched to a gene. The chain's CDR3 is CASSTRVAGADTQYF. The CDR3 coding sequence is TGCGCCAGCAGCACCAGGGTGGCGGGGGCAGATACGCAGTATTTT.

This sequence joins TRBV5-6 and TRBJ2-1, with TRBD2 matching over 14 bases. Trimming at V came to 3 bases and at J to 5 bases, leaving 4 bases not matched to a gene. The CDR3 covers 16 residues. The germline CDR1 and CDR2 sequences are SGHDT and YYEEEE. The CDR3 region has the DNA TGTGCCAGCAGCTGGGGACTAGCGGGAGCTGACAATGAGCAGTTCTTC. As protein: CASSWGLAGADNEQFF. Complete variable domain (other parts from reference TRBV5-6 and TRBJ2-1): DAGVTQSPTHLIKTRGQQVTLRCSPKSGHDTVSWYQQALGQGPQFIFQYYEEEERQRGNFPDRFSGHQFPNYSSELNVNALLLGDSALYLCASSWGLAGADNEQFFGPGTRLTVL.

V is TRBV6-7 and J is TRBJ1-5, with TRBD1 as a possible D gene (5 bases). TRBV6-7 is reported as an ORF; its role is uncertain. The CDR3 spans 16 residues. V lost 7 bases and J 0 bases, leaving 16 bases between the germline ends. The chain's CDR3 is CASINTGEISNQPQHF. The CDR3 nucleotides are TGTGCCAGCATCAATACAGGAGAAATTAGCAATCAGCCCCAGCATTTT.

This sequence joins TRBV11-3 and TRBJ2-1; TRBD2 matches at 7 bases. Losses at the gene ends were 0 bases for V and 0 bases for J; bases not matched to a gene: 8. CDR3 length: 18 residues. Germline V gene sequence: CDR1 SGHNT, CDR2 YENEEA. CDR3 nucleotides: TGTGCCAGCAGCTTAGATAAGGGGCTAGCGGCCTCCTACAATGAGCAGTTCTTC. Amino acid sequence: CASSLDKGLAASYNEQFF.

This chain links TRBV7-6 with TRBJ1-2, with D perhaps TRBD1 (5 bases). The V end was cut by 5 bases, the J end by 4 bases, with 11 bases between. Germline V CDR1 and CDR2: SGHVS, FNYEAQ. The length of the CDR3 is 13 residues. CDR3 DNA: TGTGCCAGCAGCCAAGCAGGGTTCTATGGCTACACCTTC. Amino acid sequence: CASSQAGFYGYTF.

The chain employs TRBV4-1 and TRBJ1-6, with TRBD1 matching over 9 bases. The CDR3 runs to 15 residues. The V and J ends lost 3 bases and 7 bases, in that order; junction bases with no gene match: 4. The V gene's germline CDR1 is MGHRA and CDR2 YSYEKL. This CDR3 is CASSHRTGVNSPLHF. CDR3 sequence (DNA): TGCGCCAGCAGCCACCGGACAGGGGTCAATTCACCCCTCCACTTT.

V usage is TRBV4-3 and J usage is TRBJ1-2; 7 bases line up with TRBD1. With V trimmed by 0 bases and J by 0 bases, 1 base remained unmatched. CDR1 is LGHNA, CDR2 YSLEER, per germline. This CDR3 contains 15 residues. The CDR3 spells CASSQDRGANYGYTF. The CDR3 region has the DNA TGCGCCAGCAGCCAAGACAGGGGGGCTAACTATGGCTACACCTTC.

The V call is TRBV5-1, the J call TRBJ2-1; TRBD2 aligns across 11 bases. Per germline, CDR1 SGHRS and CDR2 YFSETQ. V gave up 4 bases and J gave up 5 bases; unmatched junction bases: 5. The CDR3 extends over 15 amino acids. CDR3 protein: CASSRQLAGDNEQFF. The CDR3 region has the DNA TGCGCCAGCAGCAGACAACTAGCGGGAGACAATGAGCAGTTCTTC.